This T cell receptor (beta chain) was sequenced for a study of blood T cell repertoires in COVID-19. The germline CDR1 and CDR2 sequences are GTSNPN and SVGIG (reference sequence). The V gene lost 3 bases and the J gene lost 6 bases, with 12 bases spanning the gap. The CDR3 is 13 amino acids. This table comes from immunoSEQ multiplex PCR, and its TCRdb copy is limited to in-frame clones, with some not included. Found here are some 270,000 clones, 65% to 85% of them singletons; the top ten hold 1.5% to 1.9%. The rearrangement links TRBV30 to TRBJ2-1; D remains ambiguous. The source material was peripheral blood. This clonotype was sampled from a woman aged 40 to 50 who had recovered from COVID-19. In DNA form, the CDR3 reads TGTGCCTGGAGGGGCCCCTTTCGCAATGAGCAGTTCTTC. Its translation is CAWRGPFRNEQFF.